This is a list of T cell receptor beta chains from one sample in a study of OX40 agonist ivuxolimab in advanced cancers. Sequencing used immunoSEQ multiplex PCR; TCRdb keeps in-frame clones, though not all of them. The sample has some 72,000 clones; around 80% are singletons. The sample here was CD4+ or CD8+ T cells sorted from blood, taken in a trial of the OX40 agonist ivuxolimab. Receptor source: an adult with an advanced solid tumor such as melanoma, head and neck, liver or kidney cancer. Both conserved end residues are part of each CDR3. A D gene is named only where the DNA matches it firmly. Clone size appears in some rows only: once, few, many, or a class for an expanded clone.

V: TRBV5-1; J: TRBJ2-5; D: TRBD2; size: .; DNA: TGCGCCAGCAGCTTGTGGCTAGCGGGGGGAGAGACCCAGTACTTC; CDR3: CASSLWLAGGETQYF
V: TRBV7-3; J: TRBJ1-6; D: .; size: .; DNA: TGTGCCAGCAGCCAAGACCCCAATTCACCCCTCCACTTT; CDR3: CASSQDPNSPLHF
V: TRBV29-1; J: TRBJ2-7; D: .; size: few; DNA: TGCAGCGTAATGACAGAAGCCTACGAGCAGTACTTC; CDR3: CSVMTEAYEQYF
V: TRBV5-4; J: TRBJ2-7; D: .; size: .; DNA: TGTGCCAGCAGCTTAAACGATAACGAGCAGTACTTC; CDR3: CASSLNDNEQYF
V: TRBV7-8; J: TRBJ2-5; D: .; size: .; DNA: TGTGCCAGCAGCTTCCAGGGGAGAGAGACCCAGTACTTC; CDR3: CASSFQGRETQYF
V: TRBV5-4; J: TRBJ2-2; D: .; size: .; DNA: TGTGCCAGCAGCGCCTACAGGGTACACACCGGGGAGCTGTTTTTT; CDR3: CASSAYRVHTGELFF
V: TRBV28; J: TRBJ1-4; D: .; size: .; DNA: TGTGCCAGCAGTTCCGCCAGGTTTAATGAAAAACTGTTTTTT; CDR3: CASSSARFNEKLFF
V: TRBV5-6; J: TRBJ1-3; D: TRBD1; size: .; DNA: TGTGCCAGCAGCTTGAGGGGACAGGGCTCTGGAAACACCATATATTTT; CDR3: CASSLRGQGSGNTIYF
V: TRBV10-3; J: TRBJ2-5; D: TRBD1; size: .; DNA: TGTGCCACCCTTCCGGGACAGGGGAAAGAGACCCAGTACTTC; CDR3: CATLPGQGKETQYF
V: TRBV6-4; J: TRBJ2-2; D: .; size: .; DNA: TGTGCCAGCAGTGACGCAGGGTATGGCGGGGAGCTGTTTTTT; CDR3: CASSDAGYGGELFF
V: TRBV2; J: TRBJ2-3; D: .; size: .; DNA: TGTGCCAGCAATCGGGGGCAAAGCACAGATACGCAGTATTTT; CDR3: CASNRGQSTDTQYF
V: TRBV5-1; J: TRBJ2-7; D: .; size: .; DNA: TGCGCCAGCAGCTTGAGTGAGGTCTACGAGCAGTACTTC; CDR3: CASSLSEVYEQYF
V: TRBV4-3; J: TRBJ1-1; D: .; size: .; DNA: TGCGCCAGCAGCGCCCAGAGCGGGGACCCTGAAGCTTTCTTT; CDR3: CASSAQSGDPEAFF
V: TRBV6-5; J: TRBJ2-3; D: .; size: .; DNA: TGTGCCAGCAGTTACTCCAGGAGCACAGATACGCAGTATTTT; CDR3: CASSYSRSTDTQYF
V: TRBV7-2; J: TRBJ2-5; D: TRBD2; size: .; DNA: TGTGCCAGCAGTATCACTAGCGGGAATCAAGAGACCCAGTACTTC; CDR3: CASSITSGNQETQYF
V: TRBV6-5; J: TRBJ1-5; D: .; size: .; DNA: TGTGCCAGCAGACCACAGGTTTATAGCAATCAGCCCCAGCATTTT; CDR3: CASRPQVYSNQPQHF
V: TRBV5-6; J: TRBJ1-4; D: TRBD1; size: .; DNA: TGTGCCAGCAGCGCCCGGGACAGGCGAACAACAACTAATGAAAAACTGTTTTTT; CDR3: CASSARDRRTTTNEKLFF
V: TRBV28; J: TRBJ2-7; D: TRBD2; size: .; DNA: TGTGCCAGCTCGGCTAGCGGGAAATCCTACGAGCAGTACTTC; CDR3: CASSASGKSYEQYF
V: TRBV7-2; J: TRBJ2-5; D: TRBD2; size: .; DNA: TGTGCCAGCAGCTTAGGGGTGATAGCGGGGCCTAAAGAGACCCAGTACTTC; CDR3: CASSLGVIAGPKETQYF
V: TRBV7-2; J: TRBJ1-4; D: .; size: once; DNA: TGTGCCAGCAGCTTGAGAGCCGGGCTTGCAACTAATGAAAAACTGTTTTTT; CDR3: CASSLRAGLATNEKLFF
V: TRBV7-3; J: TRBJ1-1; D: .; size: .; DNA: TGTGCCAGCAGCGTTCAGGGTGACACTGAAGCTTTCTTT; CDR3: CASSVQGDTEAFF
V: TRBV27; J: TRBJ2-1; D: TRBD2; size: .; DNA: TGTGCCAGCAGTTTTCGGTCCGCTAACTTAGCGGGGTTCTCCTACAATGAGCAGTTCTTC; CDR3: CASSFRSANLAGFSYNEQFF
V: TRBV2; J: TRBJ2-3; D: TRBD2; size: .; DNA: TGTGCCAGCAGGCGGGGGAGTGGCACAGATACGCAGTATTTT; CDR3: CASRRGSGTDTQYF
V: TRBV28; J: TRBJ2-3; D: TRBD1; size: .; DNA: TGTGCCAGCAGTTCGTATTCCCGGGACAGGGGGCTTGGCACAGATACGCAGTATTTT; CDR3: CASSSYSRDRGLGTDTQYF
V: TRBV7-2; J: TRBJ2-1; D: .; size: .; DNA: TGTGCCAGCGGGACGGGCAATGAGCAGTTCTTC; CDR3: CASGTGNEQFF
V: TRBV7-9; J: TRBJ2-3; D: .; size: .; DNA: TGTGCCAGCAGCTTAGCGGGCTCTGGGAATACGCAGTATTTT; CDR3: CASSLAGSGNTQYF
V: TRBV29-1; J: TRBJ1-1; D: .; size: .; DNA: TGCAGCGTTGAAATGTTGAACACTGAAGCTTTCTTT; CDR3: CSVEMLNTEAFF
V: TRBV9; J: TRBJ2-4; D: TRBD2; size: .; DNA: TGTGCCAGCAGCGTAAGAGCGGGAGCGGGAAACATTCAGTACTTC; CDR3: CASSVRAGAGNIQYF
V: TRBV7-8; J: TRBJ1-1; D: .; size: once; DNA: TGTGCCAGCAGCTTGAGGGGGACTGAAGCTTTCTTT; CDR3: CASSLRGTEAFF
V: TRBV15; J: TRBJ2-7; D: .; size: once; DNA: TGTGCCACCAGCAGAGATAAGATTGGCGAGCAGTACTTC; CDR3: CATSRDKIGEQYF
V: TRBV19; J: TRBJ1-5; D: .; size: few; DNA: TGTGCCAGTACCTCAAGGACCCATCAGCCCCAGCATTTT; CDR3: CASTSRTHQPQHF
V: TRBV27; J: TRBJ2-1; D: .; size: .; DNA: TGTGCCAGCAGTTTAAACCGACAGGCACATGAGCAGTTCTTC; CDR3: CASSLNRQAHEQFF
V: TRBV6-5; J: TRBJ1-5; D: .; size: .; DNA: TGTGCCAGCAGTCGCGACCGACGGGAGAATCAGCCCCAGCATTTT; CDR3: CASSRDRRENQPQHF
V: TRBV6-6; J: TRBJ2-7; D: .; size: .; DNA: TGTGCCAGCAACACCGGGACGGATTCCTACGAGCAGTACTTC; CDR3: CASNTGTDSYEQYF
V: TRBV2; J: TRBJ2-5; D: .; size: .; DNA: TGTGCCAGCTGCATGGACTGGAACCAAGAGACCCAGTACTTC; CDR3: CASCMDWNQETQYF
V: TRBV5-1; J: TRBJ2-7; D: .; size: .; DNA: TGCGCCAGCAGCTTCGAAGGGACATCCTACGAGCAGTACTTC; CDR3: CASSFEGTSYEQYF